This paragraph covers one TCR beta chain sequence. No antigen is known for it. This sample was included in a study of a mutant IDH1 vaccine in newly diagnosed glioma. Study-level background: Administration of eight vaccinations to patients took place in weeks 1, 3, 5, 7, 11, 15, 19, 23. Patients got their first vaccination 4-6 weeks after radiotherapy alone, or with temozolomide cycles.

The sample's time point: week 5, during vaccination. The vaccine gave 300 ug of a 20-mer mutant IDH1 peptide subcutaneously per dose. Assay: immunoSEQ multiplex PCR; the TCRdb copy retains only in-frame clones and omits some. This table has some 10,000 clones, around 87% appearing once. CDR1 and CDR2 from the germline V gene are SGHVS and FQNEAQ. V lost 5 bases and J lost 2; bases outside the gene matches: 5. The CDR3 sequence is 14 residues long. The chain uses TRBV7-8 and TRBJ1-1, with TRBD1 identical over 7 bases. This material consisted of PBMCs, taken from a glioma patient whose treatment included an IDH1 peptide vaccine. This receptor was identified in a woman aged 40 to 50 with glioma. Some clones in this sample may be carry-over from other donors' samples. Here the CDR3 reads CASSLGTVNTEAFF. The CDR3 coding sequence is TGTGCCAGCAGCCTTGGGACAGTCAACACTGAAGCTTTCTTT. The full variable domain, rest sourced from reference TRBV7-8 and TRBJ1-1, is GAGVSQSPRYKVAKRGQDVALRCDPISGHVSLFWYQQALGQGPEFLTYFQNEAQLDKSGLPSDRFFAERPEGSVSTLKIQRTQQEDSAVYLCASSLGTVNTEAFFGQGTRLTVV.